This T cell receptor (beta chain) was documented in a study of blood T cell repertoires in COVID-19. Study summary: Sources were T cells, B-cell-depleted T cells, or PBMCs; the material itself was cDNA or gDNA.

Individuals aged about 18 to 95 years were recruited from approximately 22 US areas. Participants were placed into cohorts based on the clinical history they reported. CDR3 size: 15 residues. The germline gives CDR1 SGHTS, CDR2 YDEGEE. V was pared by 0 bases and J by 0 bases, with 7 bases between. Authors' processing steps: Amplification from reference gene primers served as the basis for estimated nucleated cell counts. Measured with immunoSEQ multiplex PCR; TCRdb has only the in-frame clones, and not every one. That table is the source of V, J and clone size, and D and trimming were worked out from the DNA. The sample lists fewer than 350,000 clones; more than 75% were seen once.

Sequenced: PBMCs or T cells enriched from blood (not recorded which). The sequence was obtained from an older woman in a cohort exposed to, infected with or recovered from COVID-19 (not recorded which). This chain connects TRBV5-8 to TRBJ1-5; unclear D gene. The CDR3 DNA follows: TGTGCCAGCAGCTTGGGAGTTTCTAGCAATCAGCCCCAGCATTTT. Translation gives CASSLGVSSNQPQHF.